The entry below describes one TCR beta chain. Its antigen is unknown. Base qualities are not recorded, but no much larger clone differs from it by a single base. TCRbeta CDR3 regions were amplified from genomic DNA by means of the immunoSEQ Assay, a bias-controlled multiplex PCR. The study's own analysis went as follows. Within the assay, amplification of reference gene primers was used to estimate how many nucleated cells each sample contained. Sequence reads were collapsed and filtered to measure the absolute abundance of every unique TCRbeta CDR3 rearrangement. For each sample, productive Simpson clonality was calculated by taking the square root of Simpson's diversity index across productive rearrangements. Entries here come from immuneACCESS through TCRdb and include only in-frame sequences with V and J called. Some clones fail to appear in such tables; in the studies checked, an unresolved V gene covers under half of the shortfall, and the cause of the remainder is unknown. The V and J calls and clone size were taken over from that table, and D and trimming were inferred from the DNA. This sample gives 200,000 to 250,000 clones in total; just over 85% of them show up just once. The ten largest clones capture about 4% of the sample.

Enrolling through a virtual design, the prospective study's participants ranged in age from about 18 to 89 years and lived across roughly 24 United States geographic areas. Cohort assignment in the prospective study relied on participant-reported clinical history from a screening survey and a study questionnaire. Mobile phlebotomists in the prospective study collected whole blood, serum and a nasopharyngeal or oropharyngeal swab from every participant. Prospective study participants could optionally give additional blood draws and questionnaires over an approximately two-month period. Before DNA extraction, blood samples from the prospective study were shipped at room temperature or frozen. This record comes from a study of blood T cell repertoires in COVID-19 (dated by TCRdb to 2018 to 2020). Regarding the complete study: Samples from collaborators originated in the United States, Italy and Spain and spanned both the acute and convalescent phases of COVID-19. The material from the prospective study consisted of cDNA or gDNA derived from T cells, B-cell-depleted T cells, or PBMCs. Subjects who had been exposed to COVID-19, were actively infected with it, or had recovered from it provided the deeply sampled blood TCRbeta repertoires that made up the dataset. The repertoires were made available in a free public database intended to serve as a resource for research on the immune response to SARS-CoV-2. The samples were drawn from two sources: the first 160 participants of the ongoing ImmuneRACE study, and fewer than 1,500 subjects contributed by 6 global collaborators. The sample metadata nearly always contained a de-identified subject ID, COVID-19 status, age in years and sex. Where available, HLA class I and class II types were taken from metadata supplied by the sample provider and were not determined by assay-based typing.

Beyond this particular receptor, the publication reports: Clinical and demographic metadata were provided uncurated, with the amount varying by source and participant.

The source material was PBMCs or T cells enriched from blood (not recorded which). This TCR was recovered from a woman in her thirties or forties with acute COVID-19.

The CDR3 loop reads CASSSDWGSYNSPLHF. The DNA reads TGTGCCAGCAGCTCGGACTGGGGTTCCTATAATTCACCCCTCCACTTT. The sequence joins TRBV14 to TRBJ1-6, with the D gene not clear enough to name. The CDR3 holds 16 amino acids from the cysteine to the phenylalanine. Only CDR3 DNA remains: 48 bases, in frame from the first base. CDR1 and CDR2, per the germline V gene, are SGHDN and FVKESK. The junction shows trimming of 5 bases on V and 1 base on J, plus 12 bases between the germline ends.